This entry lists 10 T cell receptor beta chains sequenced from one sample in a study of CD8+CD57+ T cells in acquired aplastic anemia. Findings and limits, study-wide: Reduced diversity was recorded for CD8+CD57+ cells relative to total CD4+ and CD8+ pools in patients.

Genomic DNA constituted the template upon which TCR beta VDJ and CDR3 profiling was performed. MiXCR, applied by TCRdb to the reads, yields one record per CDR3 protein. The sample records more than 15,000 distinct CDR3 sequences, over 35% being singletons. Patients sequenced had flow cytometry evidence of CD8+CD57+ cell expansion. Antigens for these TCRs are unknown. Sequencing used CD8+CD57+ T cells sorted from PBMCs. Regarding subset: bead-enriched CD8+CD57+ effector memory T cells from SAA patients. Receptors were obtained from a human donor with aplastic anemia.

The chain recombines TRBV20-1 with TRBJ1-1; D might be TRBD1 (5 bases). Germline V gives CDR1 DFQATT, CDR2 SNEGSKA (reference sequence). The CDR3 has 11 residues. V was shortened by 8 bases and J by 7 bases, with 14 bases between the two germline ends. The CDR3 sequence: CSSAGGIEAFF. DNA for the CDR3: TGCAGTTCCGCCGGGGGGATTGAAGCTTTCTTT.

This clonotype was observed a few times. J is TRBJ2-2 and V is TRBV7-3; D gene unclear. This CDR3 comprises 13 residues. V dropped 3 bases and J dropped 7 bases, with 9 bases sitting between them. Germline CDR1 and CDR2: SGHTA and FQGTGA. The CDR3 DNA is TGTGCCAGCAGCTTCCTCCCCGGCGGGGAGCTGTTTTTT. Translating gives CASSFLPGGELFF.

The CDR3 DNA sequence: TGTGCCACCACGGGACAGGGGTTCTACGAGCAGTACTTC. Protein product: CATTGQGFYEQYF. The rearrangement uses TRBV15 and TRBJ2-7, with TRBD1 matching 10 bases. The V segment lost 7 bases and the J segment 3 bases; nucleotides outside the gene matches: 3. CDR1 and CDR2 (germline): LNHNV, YYDKDF (reference sequence). The CDR3 consists of 13 residues.

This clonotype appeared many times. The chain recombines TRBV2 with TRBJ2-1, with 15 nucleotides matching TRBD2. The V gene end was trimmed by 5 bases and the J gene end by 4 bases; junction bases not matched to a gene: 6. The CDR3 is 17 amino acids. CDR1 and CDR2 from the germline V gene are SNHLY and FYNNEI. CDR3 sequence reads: CASSSWTSGGAYNEQFF. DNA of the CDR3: TGTGCCAGCAGTTCCTGGACTAGCGGGGGGGCATACAATGAGCAGTTCTTC.

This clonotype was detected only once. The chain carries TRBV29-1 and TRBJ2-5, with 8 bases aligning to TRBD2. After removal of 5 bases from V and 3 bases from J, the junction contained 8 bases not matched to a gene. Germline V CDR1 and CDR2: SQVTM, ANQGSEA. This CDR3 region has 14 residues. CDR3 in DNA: TGCAGCGTTACTAGCGGAGTGTTTGAAGAGACCCAGTACTTC. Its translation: CSVTSGVFEETQYF.

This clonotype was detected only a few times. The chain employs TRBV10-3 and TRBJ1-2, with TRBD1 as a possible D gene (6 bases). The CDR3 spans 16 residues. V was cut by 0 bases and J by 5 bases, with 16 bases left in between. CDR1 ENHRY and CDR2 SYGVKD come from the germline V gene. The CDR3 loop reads CAISESSGQSLYGYTF. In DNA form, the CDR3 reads TGTGCCATCAGTGAGTCAAGTGGACAGAGCCTATATGGCTACACCTTC.

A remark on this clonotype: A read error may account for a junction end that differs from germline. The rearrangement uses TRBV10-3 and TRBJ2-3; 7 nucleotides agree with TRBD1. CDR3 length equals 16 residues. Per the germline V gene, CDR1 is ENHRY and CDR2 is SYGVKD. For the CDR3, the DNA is TGTGCCAGCAGTTACGACAGGGAGAAAAGTACAGATACGCAGTATTTT. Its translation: CASSYDREKSTDTQYF.

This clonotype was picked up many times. CDR3: CATSDPRRENDIETQYF. The DNA of the CDR3 is TGTGCCACCAGTGATCCCCGTAGGGAAAACGATATTGAGACCCAGTACTTC. The chain carries TRBV24-1 and TRBJ2-5; D remains ambiguous. This CDR3 comprises 17 residues. The germline V gene has CDR1 KGHDR and CDR2 SFDVKD. With 3 bases removed from V and 5 bases from J, the gap between germline ends came to 21 bases.

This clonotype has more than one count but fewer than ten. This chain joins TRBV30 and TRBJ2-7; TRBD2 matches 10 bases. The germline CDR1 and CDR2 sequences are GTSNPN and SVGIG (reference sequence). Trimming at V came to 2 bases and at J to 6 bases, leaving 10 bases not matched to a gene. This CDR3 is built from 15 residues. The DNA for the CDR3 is TGTGCCTGGAGTCTTCCTGAGCGGGAGGGGGGCGAGCAGTACTTC. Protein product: CAWSLPEREGGEQYF.

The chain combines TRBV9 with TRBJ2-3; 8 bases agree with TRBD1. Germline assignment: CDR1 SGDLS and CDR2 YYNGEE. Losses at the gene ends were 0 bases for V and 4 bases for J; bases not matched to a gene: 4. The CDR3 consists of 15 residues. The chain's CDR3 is CASSVDGQGSDTQYF. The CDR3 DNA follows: TGTGCCAGCAGCGTAGATGGACAGGGCTCAGATACGCAGTATTTT.